The clone carrying this T cell receptor beta chain was recorded a few times. Looked up from germline, CDR1 is SGHRS and CDR2 is YFSETQ. Between the trimmed V and J ends, which lost 4 bases and 0 bases, there was a span of 17 bases. The CDR3 has 16 amino acids. These data are taken from a study of CD8 T cells in ankylosing spondylitis. TCRdb used MiXCR to reprocess the 5' RACE reads, holding one entry per CDR3 protein. The profile shows around 300,000 distinct CDR3 sequences, roughly 14% of them singletons. The specimen sequenced was blood, either unsorted or a sorted T cell fraction (not recorded which). The rearrangement joins TRBV5-1 to TRBJ2-7; no clear D gene. The receptor's source is a male donor with ankylosing spondylitis or in good health (not recorded which). The CDR3: CASSRDGRPNSYEQYF. Here the CDR3 DNA reads TGCGCCAGCAGCAGGGATGGACGGCCTAACTCCTACGAGCAGTACTTC.